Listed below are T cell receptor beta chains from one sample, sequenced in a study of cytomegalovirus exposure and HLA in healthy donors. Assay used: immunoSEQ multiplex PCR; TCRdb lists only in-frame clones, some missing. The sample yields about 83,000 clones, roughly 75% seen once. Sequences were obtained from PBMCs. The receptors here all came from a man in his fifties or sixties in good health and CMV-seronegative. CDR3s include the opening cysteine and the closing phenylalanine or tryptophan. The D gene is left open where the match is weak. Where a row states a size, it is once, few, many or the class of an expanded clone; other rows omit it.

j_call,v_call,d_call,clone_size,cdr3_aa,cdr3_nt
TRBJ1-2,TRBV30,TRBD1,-,CAWSSWDRANYGYTF,TGTGCCTGGAGTTCATGGGACAGAGCTAACTATGGCTACACCTTC
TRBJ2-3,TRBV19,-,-,CASSGQTSTDTQYF,TGTGCCAGTAGTGGACAGACTAGCACAGATACGCAGTATTTT
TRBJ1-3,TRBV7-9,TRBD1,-,CASSRYLGQGWGNTIYF,TGTGCCAGCAGCCGATACCTCGGACAGGGGTGGGGAAACACCATATATTTT
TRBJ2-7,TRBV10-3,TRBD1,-,CAISPTGNGYEQYF,TGTGCCATCAGCCCGACAGGGAATGGGTACGAGCAGTACTTC
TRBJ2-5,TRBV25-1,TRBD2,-,CASSEFRLAGEETQYF,TGTGCCAGCAGTGAATTTAGACTAGCGGGGGAAGAGACCCAGTACTTC
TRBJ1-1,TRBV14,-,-,CASRETGTTRTEAFF,TGTGCCAGCAGAGAAACCGGGACAACGAGGACTGAAGCTTTCTTT
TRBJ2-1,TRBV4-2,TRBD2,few,CASSQGGLAGVNNEQFF,TGTGCCAGCAGCCAAGGTGGACTAGCGGGGGTAAACAATGAGCAGTTCTTC
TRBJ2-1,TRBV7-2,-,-,CASSLRAYNEQFF,TGTGCCAGCAGCTTGAGGGCCTACAATGAGCAGTTCTTC
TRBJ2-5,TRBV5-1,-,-,CASSFGGIGQETQYF,TGCGCCAGCAGCTTTGGGGGGATAGGCCAAGAGACCCAGTACTTC
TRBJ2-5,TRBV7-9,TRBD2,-,CASTGLAGQETQYF,TGTGCCAGCACTGGACTAGCGGGGCAAGAGACCCAGTACTTC
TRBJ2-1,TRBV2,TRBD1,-,CASTRDSNNEQFF,TGTGCCAGCACCCGGGACAGCAACAATGAGCAGTTCTTC
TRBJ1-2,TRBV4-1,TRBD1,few,CASSQSGTVYGYTF,TGCGCCAGCAGCCAATCCGGGACAGTCTATGGCTACACCTTC
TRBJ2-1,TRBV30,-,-,CAWSVRTEGEQFF,TGTGCCTGGAGTGTCCGGACAGAAGGTGAGCAGTTCTTC
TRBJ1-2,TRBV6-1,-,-,CASSRATDNYGYTF,TGTGCCAGCTCGCGGGCAACCGACAACTATGGCTACACCTTC
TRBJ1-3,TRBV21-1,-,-,CASMEGSGNTIYF,TGTGCCAGCATGGAGGGCTCTGGAAACACCATATATTTT
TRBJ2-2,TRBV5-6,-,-,CASSLPSNSGELFF,TGTGCCAGCAGCCTACCCTCGAACTCCGGGGAGCTGTTTTTT
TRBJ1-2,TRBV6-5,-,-,CASRDDSYGYTF,TGTGCCAGCCGCGATGACAGTTATGGCTACACCTTC
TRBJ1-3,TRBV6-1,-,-,CASTLDTQGNTIYF,TGTGCCAGCACCTTGGACACCCAGGGAAACACCATATATTTT
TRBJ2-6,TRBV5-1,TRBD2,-,CASSWARAEAGGSPSGANVLTF,TGCGCCAGCAGCTGGGCCCGCGCCGAAGCGGGGGGGTCACCCTCTGGGGCCAACGTCCTGACTTTC
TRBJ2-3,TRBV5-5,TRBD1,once,CASSQGQGSTDTQYF,TGTGCCAGCAGCCAGGGACAGGGAAGCACAGATACGCAGTATTTT
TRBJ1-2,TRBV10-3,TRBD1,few,CAISEPGQGTDYGYTF,TGTGCCATCAGTGAGCCAGGACAGGGTACAGACTATGGCTACACCTTC
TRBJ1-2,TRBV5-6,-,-,CASSLVSGYGGYTF,TGTGCCAGCAGCTTGGTGTCGGGGTATGGTGGCTACACCTTC